This is a list of T cell receptor beta chains from one sample in a study of blood T cells in healthy people across ages. From the 5' RACE reads, TCRdb called clonotypes with MiXCR, one entry per CDR3 protein. This table holds 780,000 or so distinct CDR3 sequences, roughly 25% found once. These data also featured in a second study, about T cells of mothers and their children.

Material: blood. These receptors were obtained from a boy aged 5-17 years in good health. The CDR3 runs from the conserved cysteine through the conserved F or W. The D gene is left open where the match is weak. Clone size, where shown, is once, few, many, or a class for clones that have expanded.

TRBJ2-5,TRBV24-1,TRBD2,-,CATAKGPGLAEETQYF,TGTGCCACCGCGAAGGGACCGGGACTAGCGGAAGAGACCCAGTACTTC
TRBJ2-1,TRBV7-2,-,-,CASSVTTNSYNEQFF,TGTGCCAGCAGCGTTACTACGAACTCCTACAATGAGCAGTTCTTC
TRBJ2-5,TRBV25-1,-,-,CASKPGAGQETQYF,TGTGCCAGCAAACCAGGGGCCGGTCAAGAGACCCAGTACTTC
TRBJ1-4,TRBV15,-,few,CATSRGQATTNEKLFF,TGTGCCACCAGCAGAGGACAGGCAACAACTAATGAAAAACTGTTTTTT
TRBJ1-2,TRBV18,TRBD1,few,CASTPTTGGVDGYTF,TGTGCCAGCACACCTACGACAGGGGGCGTCGATGGCTACACCTTC
TRBJ1-5,TRBV3-1,-,few,CASSQKTAYSNQPQHF,TGTGCCAGCAGCCAAAAGACGGCTTATAGCAATCAGCCCCAGCATTTT
TRBJ1-2,TRBV29-1,TRBD1,few,CSVDLGGSNYGYTF,TGCAGCGTTGATCTAGGGGGCTCAAACTATGGCTACACCTTC
TRBJ2-3,TRBV7-3,-,-,CASSLGQDSTDTQYF,TGTGCCAGCAGCTTAGGGCAGGACAGCACAGATACGCAGTATTTT
TRBJ1-1,TRBV4-2,-,-,CASSQVAQGKAFF,TGTGCCAGCAGCCAAGTAGCACAGGGTAAAGCTTTCTTT
TRBJ2-5,TRBV7-9,TRBD1,few,CASSLATGGEETQYF,TGTGCCAGCAGCTTAGCAACAGGGGGCGAGGAGACCCAGTACTTC
TRBJ2-7,TRBV4-3,-,-,CASSQAFRDGSYEQYF,TGCGCCAGCAGCCAAGCTTTCCGGGACGGCTCCTACGAGCAGTACTTC
TRBJ2-1,TRBV24-1,-,-,CATSDLEGSYNEQFF,TGTGCCACCAGTGATTTGGAGGGCTCCTACAATGAGCAGTTCTTC
TRBJ2-3,TRBV29-1,TRBD1,-,CSVRGGQGDTDTQYF,TGCAGCGTTCGAGGCGGACAGGGGGACACAGATACGCAGTATTTT
TRBJ2-3,TRBV12-3/TRBV12-4,TRBD1,few,CASSLGTGGWTDTQYF,TGTGCCAGCAGTCTGGGGACAGGGGGCTGGACAGATACGCAGTATTTT
TRBJ1-1,TRBV6-2/TRBV6-3,-,-,CASSYSDTEAFF,TGTGCCAGCAGTTACTCAGACACTGAAGCTTTCTTT
TRBJ2-3,TRBV7-9,TRBD2,-,CASSSTSGGPDGDTQYF,TGTGCCAGCAGCTCGACTAGCGGGGGGCCTGATGGAGATACGCAGTATTTT